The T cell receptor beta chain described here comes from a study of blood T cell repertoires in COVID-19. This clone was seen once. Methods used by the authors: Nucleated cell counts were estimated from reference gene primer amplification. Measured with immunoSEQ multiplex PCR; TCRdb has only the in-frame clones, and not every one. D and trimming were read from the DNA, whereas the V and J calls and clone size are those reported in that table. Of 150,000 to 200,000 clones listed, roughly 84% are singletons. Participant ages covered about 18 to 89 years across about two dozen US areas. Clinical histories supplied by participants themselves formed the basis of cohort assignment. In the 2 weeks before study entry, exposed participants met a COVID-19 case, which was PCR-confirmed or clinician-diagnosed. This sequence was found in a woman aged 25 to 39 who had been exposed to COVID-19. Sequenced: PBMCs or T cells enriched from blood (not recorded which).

CDR3 sequence: CASCEGTYYNEQFF. The DNA for the CDR3 is TGTGCCAGCTGTGAGGGCACCTACTACAATGAGCAGTTCTTC. The chain joins TRBV27 to TRBJ2-1; D might be TRBD2 (5 bases). With 8 bases removed from V and 3 bases from J, the gap between germline ends came to 14 bases. The length of the CDR3 is 14 residues. Germline CDR1 is MNHEY and CDR2 is SMNVEV (reference sequence).